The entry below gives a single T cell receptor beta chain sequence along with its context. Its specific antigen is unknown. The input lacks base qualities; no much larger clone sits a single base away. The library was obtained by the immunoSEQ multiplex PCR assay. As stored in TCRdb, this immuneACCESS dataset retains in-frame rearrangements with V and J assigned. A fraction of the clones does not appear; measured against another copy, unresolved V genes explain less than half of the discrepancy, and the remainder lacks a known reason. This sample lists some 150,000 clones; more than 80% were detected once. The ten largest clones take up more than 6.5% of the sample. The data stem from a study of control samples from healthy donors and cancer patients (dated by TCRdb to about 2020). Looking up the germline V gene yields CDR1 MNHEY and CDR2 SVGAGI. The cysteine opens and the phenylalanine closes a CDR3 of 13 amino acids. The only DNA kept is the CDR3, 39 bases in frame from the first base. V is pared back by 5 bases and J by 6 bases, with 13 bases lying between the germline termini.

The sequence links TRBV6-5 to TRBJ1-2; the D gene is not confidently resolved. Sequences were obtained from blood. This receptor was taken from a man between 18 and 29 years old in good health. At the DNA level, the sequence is TGTGCCAGCAGTCTGACCCTAAACCATGGCTACACCTTC. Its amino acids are CASSLTLNHGYTF.